This T cell receptor beta chain was recorded in a study of T cells in Graves' hyperthyroidism and ophthalmopathy. Study-wide points: With a median lead of around 5.9 months before onset, the model predicted ophthalmopathy. Stable hyperthyroidism was told apart from ophthalmopathy by a model built on 13 V-J features. Blood also held most thyroid clonotypes expanded beyond 0.001.

The study excluded patients with uncontrolled infection, other autoimmune disease, pregnancy or lactation. V gave up 6 bases and J gave up 10 bases; unmatched junction bases: 7. There are 14 residues in the CDR3. CDR1 is SNHLY and CDR2 is FYNNEI in the germline V gene. Turning to this clonotype: Its specificity is not known.

What was amplified from RNA transcripts were TCR beta CDR3 regions. Initially, a first-round RT-PCR of the TCR CDR3 employed the HTBI primer set. One entry per CDR3 protein results from TCRdb running MiXCR on the multiplex PCR reads. The table includes hundreds of thousands of distinct CDR3 sequences, 45% detected once. Material for sequencing was peripheral blood or thyroid tissue (not recorded which). This TCR came from an adult man with Graves' disease, either hyperthyroidism or ophthalmopathy (not recorded which). The chain links TRBV2 to TRBJ1-6, with 9 bases lining up with TRBD1. The CDR3 reads CASRLGTGKSPLHF. The CDR3 DNA is TGTGCCAGCAGACTCGGGACAGGGAAGTCACCCCTCCACTTT.